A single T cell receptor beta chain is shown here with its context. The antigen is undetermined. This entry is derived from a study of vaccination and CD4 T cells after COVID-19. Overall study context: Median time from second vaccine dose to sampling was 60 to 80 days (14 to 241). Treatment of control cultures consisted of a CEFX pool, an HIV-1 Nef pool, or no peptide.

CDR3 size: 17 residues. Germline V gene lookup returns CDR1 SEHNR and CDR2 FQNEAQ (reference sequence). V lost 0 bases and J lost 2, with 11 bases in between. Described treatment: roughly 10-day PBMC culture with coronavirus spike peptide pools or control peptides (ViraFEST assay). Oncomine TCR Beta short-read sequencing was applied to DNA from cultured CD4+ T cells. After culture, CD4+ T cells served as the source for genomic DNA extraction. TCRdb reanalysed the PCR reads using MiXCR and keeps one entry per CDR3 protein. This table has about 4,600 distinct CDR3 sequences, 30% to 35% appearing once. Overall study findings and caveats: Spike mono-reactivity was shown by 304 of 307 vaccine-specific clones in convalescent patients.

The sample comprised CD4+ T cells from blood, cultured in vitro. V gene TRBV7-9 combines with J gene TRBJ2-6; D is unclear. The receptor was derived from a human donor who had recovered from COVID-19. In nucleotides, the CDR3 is TGTGCCAGCAGCTTAGCCCTTCGACTCACTGGGGCCAACGTCCTGACTTTC. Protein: CASSLALRLTGANVLTF.